Presented here are 8 T cell receptor beta chains from one specimen sequenced in a study of cytomegalovirus exposure and HLA in healthy donors. In the PCR, 60 Vbeta and 13 Jbeta primers were used. Data came from immunoSEQ multiplex PCR; TCRdb stores just in-frame clones and leaves some out. The table lists around 170,000 clones, approximately 80% of them singletons, with around 1.4% in the top ten. Sequencing was performed on PBMCs. These receptors were obtained from a girl aged 5 to 17 in good health and CMV-seropositive.

This clone was seen a handful of times. The chain has TRBV4-1 and TRBJ2-5, with D tentatively TRBD2 (5 bases). V was pared by 4 bases and J by 4 bases, with 16 bases between. This CDR3 region has 15 residues. The germline CDR1 and CDR2 sequences are MGHRA and YSYEKL. CDR3 sequence reads: CASSPEGSPRETQYF. The DNA for the CDR3 is TGCGCCAGCAGCCCCGAGGGCAGTCCTCGAGAGACCCAGTACTTC.

The chain carries TRBV7-9 and TRBJ2-1, with TRBD2 identical over 11 bases. Germline V lookup: CDR1 SEHNR, CDR2 FQNEAQ (reference sequence). CDR3 length: 19 amino acids. V shed 2 bases, J shed 0 bases, and the junction held 9 bases outside the gene matches. CDR3 coding DNA: TGTGCCAGCAGCTTACCCGAACTAGCGGGAGCTCGCTCCTACAATGAGCAGTTCTTC. This encodes CASSLPELAGARSYNEQFF. The full variable domain, in which reference TRBV7-9 and TRBJ2-1 provide the parts outside the CDR3, is DTGVSQNPRHKITKRGQNVTFRCDPISEHNRLYWYRQTLGQGPEFLTYFQNEAQLEKSRLLSDRFSAERPKGSFSTLEIQRTEQGDSAMYLCASSLPELAGARSYNEQFFGPGTRLTVL.

In this sample, this clone turned up a few times. The rearrangement links TRBV5-6 to TRBJ1-1; maybe TRBD1 (5 bases). The CDR3 length is 16 residues. Looked up from germline, CDR1 is SGHDT and CDR2 is YYEEEE. The V end was cut by 1 base, the J end by 4 bases, with 17 bases between. The CDR3 spells CASSLLGEPTSTEAFF. The CDR3 bases are TGTGCCAGCAGCTTGTTAGGGGAACCTACCTCCACTGAAGCTTTCTTT.

The rearrangement links TRBV6-4 to TRBJ2-1, with 11 bases lining up with TRBD2. The length of the CDR3 is 15 residues. The V segment lost 6 bases and the J segment 5 bases; nucleotides outside the gene matches: 6. Germline lookup yields CDR1 MRHNA and CDR2 SNTAGT. CDR3 residues: CASSLLAGVHNEQFF. CDR3 sequence (DNA): TGTGCCAGCAGCCTACTAGCGGGAGTCCACAATGAGCAGTTCTTC.

Only a few counts were recorded for this clone. The rearrangement joins TRBV18 to TRBJ2-7, with D perhaps TRBD1 (5 bases). V lost 2 bases and J lost 3, with 5 bases in between. Germline V CDR1 and CDR2: KGHSH, LQKENI. This CDR3 contains 12 residues. The CDR3 nucleotides read TGTGCCAGCTCACCAGACAGCTACGAGCAGTACTTC. It specifies CASSPDSYEQYF.

The rearrangement uses TRBV6-5 and TRBJ2-5, with D uncertain. Near its end, the DNA agrees better with TRBJ2-7, so the J call may be wrong. The germline gives CDR1 MNHEY, CDR2 SVGAGI. This CDR3 spans 13 amino acids. CDR3 DNA sequence: TGTGCCAGCAGTTATAAGGCCGGGTTCGAGCAGTACTTC. It codes for CASSYKAGFEQYF.

The chain combines TRBV10-1 with TRBJ2-1; maybe TRBD2 (6 bases). V was trimmed by 3 bases and J by 7 bases, leaving 16 bases between them. The CDR3 is 15 amino acids. Germline V CDR1 and CDR2: WNHNN, SYGVQD (reference sequence). In nucleotides, the CDR3 is TGCGCCAGCAGTGAATTGGTAGGCGGGACGAATGAGCAGTTCTTC. It codes for CASSELVGGTNEQFF.

The chain couples TRBV11-2 to TRBJ2-5; 8 nucleotides match TRBD1. The CDR3 has 14 amino acids. The V and J ends lost 3 bases and 5 bases, in that order; junction bases with no gene match: 5. CDR1 and CDR2 (germline): SGHAT, FQNNGV. Here the CDR3 reads CASSFGQGYETQYF. CDR3 in DNA: TGTGCCAGCAGCTTCGGACAGGGTTACGAGACCCAGTACTTC.